The sequence of this T cell receptor beta chain was determined in a study of OX40 agonist ivuxolimab in advanced cancers. Across the whole study: Ivuxolimab, which is an agonistic anti-OX40 (CD134) antibody, was administered to the patients. Patients undergoing dose escalation presented with hepatocellular carcinoma, melanoma, renal cell or head and neck cancer.

The method was immunoSEQ multiplex PCR; TCRdb's version includes in-frame clones alone and lacks a portion of them. Seen here are fewer than 80,000 clones, 75% to 90% observed once, and the top ten hold approximately 4.3%. The CDR3 has 16 residues. Trimming took 5 bases from V and 4 from J, leaving 19 bases between them. The germline gives CDR1 SNHLY, CDR2 FYNNEI. The V call is TRBV2, the J call TRBJ2-3, with D uncertain. The clonotype originates from an adult with an advanced solid tumor such as melanoma, head and neck, liver or kidney cancer. Sequenced here: CD4+ or CD8+ T cells sorted from blood, sampled in a trial of the OX40 agonist ivuxolimab. This CDR3 is CASSSHLPADADTQYF. The CDR3 nucleotides are TGTGCCAGCAGTTCCCACCTTCCGGCGGACGCAGATACGCAGTATTTT.